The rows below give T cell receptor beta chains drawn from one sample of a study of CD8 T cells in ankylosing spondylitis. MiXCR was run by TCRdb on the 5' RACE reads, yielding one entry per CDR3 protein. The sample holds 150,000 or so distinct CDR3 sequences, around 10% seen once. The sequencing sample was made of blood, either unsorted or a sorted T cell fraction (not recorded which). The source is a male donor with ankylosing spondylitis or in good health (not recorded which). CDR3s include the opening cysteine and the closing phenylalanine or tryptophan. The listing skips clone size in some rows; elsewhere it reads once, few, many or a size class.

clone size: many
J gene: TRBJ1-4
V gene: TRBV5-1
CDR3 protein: CASSAQGATNEKLFF

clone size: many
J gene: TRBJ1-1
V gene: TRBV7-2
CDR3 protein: CASSLAMPPHPNTEAFF

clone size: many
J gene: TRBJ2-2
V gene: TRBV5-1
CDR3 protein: CASSWFGTGELFF

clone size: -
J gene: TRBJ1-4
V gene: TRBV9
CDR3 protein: CASSERQGANEKLFF

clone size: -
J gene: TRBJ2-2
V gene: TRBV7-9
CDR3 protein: CASSRPDSNTGELFF

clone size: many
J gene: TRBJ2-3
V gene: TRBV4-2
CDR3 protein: CASSQTTAYELGTDTQYF

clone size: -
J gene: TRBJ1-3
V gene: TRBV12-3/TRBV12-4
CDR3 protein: CASSLSGAGNTIYF

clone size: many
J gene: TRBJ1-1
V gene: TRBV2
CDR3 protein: CASRGRTVNTEAFF

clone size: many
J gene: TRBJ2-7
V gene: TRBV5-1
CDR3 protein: CASSLEGQGGEQYF

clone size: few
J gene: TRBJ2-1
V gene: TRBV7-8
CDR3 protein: CASRIPTGGNEQFF

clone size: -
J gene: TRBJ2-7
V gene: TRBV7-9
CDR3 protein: CASRGLTPYEQYF

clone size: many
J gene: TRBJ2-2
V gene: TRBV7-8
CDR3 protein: CASGLRAGELFF

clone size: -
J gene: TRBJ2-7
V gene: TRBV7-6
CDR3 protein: CASSSVGGRYYEQYF

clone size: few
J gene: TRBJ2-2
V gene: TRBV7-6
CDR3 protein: CASSPGQGRLTGELFF

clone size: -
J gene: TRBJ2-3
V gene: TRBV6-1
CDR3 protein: CASRTRQVTDTQYF

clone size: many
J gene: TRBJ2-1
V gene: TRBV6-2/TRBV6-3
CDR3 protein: CASSPLGLADPYNEQFF

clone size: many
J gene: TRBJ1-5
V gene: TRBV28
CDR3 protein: CASSSHSGTGNQPQHF

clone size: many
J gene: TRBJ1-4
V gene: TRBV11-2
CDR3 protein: CASSHSRTGSTNEKLFF

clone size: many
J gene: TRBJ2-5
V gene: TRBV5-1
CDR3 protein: CASSLKQGRQETQYF

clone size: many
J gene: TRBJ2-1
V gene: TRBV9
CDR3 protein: CASSVAGGSSYNEQFF

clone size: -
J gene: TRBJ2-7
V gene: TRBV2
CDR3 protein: CASSEARGGEQYF

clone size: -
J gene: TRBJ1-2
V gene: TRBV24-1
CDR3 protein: CATSDSDYGYTF

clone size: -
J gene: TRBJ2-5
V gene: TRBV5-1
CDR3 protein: CASSYRDRGPETQYF

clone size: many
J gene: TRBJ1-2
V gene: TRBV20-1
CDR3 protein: CSASSSTGNYGYTF

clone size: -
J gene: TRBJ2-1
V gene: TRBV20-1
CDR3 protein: CSALSNRAFHYNEQFF

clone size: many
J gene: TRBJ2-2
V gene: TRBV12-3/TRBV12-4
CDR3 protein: CASSIRGTGELFF

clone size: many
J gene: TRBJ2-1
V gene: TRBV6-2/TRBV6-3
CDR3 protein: CASSYPGTGPYNEQFF

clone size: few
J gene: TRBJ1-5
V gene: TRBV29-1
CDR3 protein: CSVTGQANQPQHF

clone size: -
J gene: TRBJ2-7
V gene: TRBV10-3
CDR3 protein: CAISEGFGTVYEQYF

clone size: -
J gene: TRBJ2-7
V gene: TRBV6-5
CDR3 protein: CASSYATGTGIPYEQYF

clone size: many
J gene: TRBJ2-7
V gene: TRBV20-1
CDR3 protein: CSARPGGFYEQYF

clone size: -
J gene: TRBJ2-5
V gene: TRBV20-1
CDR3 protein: CSASDAGVGDQETQYF

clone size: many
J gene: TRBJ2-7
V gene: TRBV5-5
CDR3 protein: CASSKFDRNEQYF

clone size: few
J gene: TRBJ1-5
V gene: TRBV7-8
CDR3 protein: CASSSSRGRYQPQHF

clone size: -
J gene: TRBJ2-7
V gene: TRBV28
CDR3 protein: CASREGAGSEQYF

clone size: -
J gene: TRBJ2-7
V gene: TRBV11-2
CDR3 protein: CASSSGGGPLYEQYF

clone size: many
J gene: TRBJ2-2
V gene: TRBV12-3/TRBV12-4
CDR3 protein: CASSFKYSGSFPGELFF

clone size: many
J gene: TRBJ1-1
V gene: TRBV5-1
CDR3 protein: CASSTWTGNTEAFF

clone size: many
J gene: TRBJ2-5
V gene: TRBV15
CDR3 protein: CATSREGGGSETQYF

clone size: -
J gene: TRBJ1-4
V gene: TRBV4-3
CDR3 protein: CASSQPGDNEKLFF

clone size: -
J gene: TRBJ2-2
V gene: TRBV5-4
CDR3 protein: CASSLALGELFF

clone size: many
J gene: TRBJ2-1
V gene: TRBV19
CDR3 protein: CASTSRAHNEQFF

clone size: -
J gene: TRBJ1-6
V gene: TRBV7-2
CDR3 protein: CASKGGGSSPLHF

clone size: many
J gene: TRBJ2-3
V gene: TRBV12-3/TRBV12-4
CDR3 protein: CASSLRVGGADTQYF

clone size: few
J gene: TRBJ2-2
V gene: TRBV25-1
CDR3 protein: CASTWTGFTGELFF